This is a list of T cell receptor beta chains from one sample in a study of cytomegalovirus exposure and HLA in healthy donors. Some clones are missing from TCRdb's copy, which holds only in-frame ones; the method was immunoSEQ multiplex PCR. The sample consists of 90,000 to 140,000 clones, about 81% of them appearing once. Specimen: PBMCs. The source of these receptors is a man under 40 in good health and CMV-seronegative. CDR3s include the opening cysteine and the closing phenylalanine or tryptophan. D genes are given only for firm matches. Expanded clones are given a class, and other clones once, few, many or no size at all.

d_gene: TRBD2; abundance: -; j_gene: TRBJ2-2; v_gene: TRBV5-1; CDR3nt: TGCGCCAGCAGCTTTACTAGCGGGAGGGCCCCCGGGGAGCTGTTTTTT; CDR3aa: CASSFTSGRAPGELFF
d_gene: -; abundance: -; j_gene: TRBJ2-5; v_gene: TRBV18; CDR3nt: TGTGCCAGCTCACCAAACAGCCAAGAGACCCAGTACTTC; CDR3aa: CASSPNSQETQYF
d_gene: -; abundance: -; j_gene: TRBJ2-7; v_gene: TRBV14; CDR3nt: TGTGCCAGCAGCCCAGGTCGAGAGCAGTACTTC; CDR3aa: CASSPGREQYF
d_gene: TRBD2; abundance: once; j_gene: TRBJ2-7; v_gene: TRBV7-2; CDR3nt: TGTGCCAGCAGCTTAGCTTCAATTGGGGGGGTGCAGTACTTC; CDR3aa: CASSLASIGGVQYF
d_gene: -; abundance: -; j_gene: TRBJ1-1; v_gene: TRBV6-1; CDR3nt: TGTGCCAGCAGCATGCAGGGATCGCACACTGAAGCTTTCTTT; CDR3aa: CASSMQGSHTEAFF
d_gene: -; abundance: -; j_gene: TRBJ1-4; v_gene: TRBV5-8; CDR3nt: TGTGCCAGCAGCTTGGCCCGGGGGGGATTCACTGAAAAACTGTTTTTT; CDR3aa: CASSLARGGFTEKLFF
d_gene: TRBD2; abundance: -; j_gene: TRBJ2-7; v_gene: TRBV7-2; CDR3nt: TGTGCCAGCAGCAAGCGGGGGACGACCGAGCAGTACTTC; CDR3aa: CASSKRGTTEQYF
d_gene: -; abundance: -; j_gene: TRBJ2-5; v_gene: TRBV7-2; CDR3nt: TGTGCCAGCAGCCACCAGACTAGGAACTTCCAAGAGACCCAGTACTTC; CDR3aa: CASSHQTRNFQETQYF
d_gene: -; abundance: -; j_gene: TRBJ1-1; v_gene: TRBV9; CDR3nt: TGTGCCAGCAGCCCCTCGGGGGGCGGTGAAGCTTTCTTT; CDR3aa: CASSPSGGGEAFF
d_gene: -; abundance: -; j_gene: TRBJ1-5; v_gene: TRBV4-1; CDR3nt: TGCGCCAGCAGCCAAGCGGGGGGTGGTAAGCCCCAGCATTTT; CDR3aa: CASSQAGGGKPQHF
d_gene: TRBD1; abundance: -; j_gene: TRBJ1-1; v_gene: TRBV4-1; CDR3nt: TGCGCCAGCAGCCAACCACGGACAGGGGACACTGAAGCTTTCTTT; CDR3aa: CASSQPRTGDTEAFF
d_gene: -; abundance: -; j_gene: TRBJ2-1; v_gene: TRBV5-1; CDR3nt: TGCGCCAGCAGCTTGGACGTCGGGAGTTTGGTTGAGCAGTTCTTC; CDR3aa: CASSLDVGSLVEQFF
d_gene: -; abundance: few; j_gene: TRBJ1-4; v_gene: TRBV13; CDR3nt: TGTGCCAGCAGCGCTCCGAGGATTAATGAAAAACTGTTTTTT; CDR3aa: CASSAPRINEKLFF
d_gene: TRBD2; abundance: -; j_gene: TRBJ2-3; v_gene: TRBV19; CDR3nt: TGTGCCAGTAGTAACCGGGGTAGCGGGGGGTCCACAGATACGCAGTATTTT; CDR3aa: CASSNRGSGGSTDTQYF
d_gene: TRBD2; abundance: -; j_gene: TRBJ2-6; v_gene: TRBV14; CDR3nt: TGTGCCAGCAGCCAAGTCGCCGCGGGAGGGCCTGGGGCCAACGTCCTGACTTTC; CDR3aa: CASSQVAAGGPGANVLTF
d_gene: -; abundance: few; j_gene: TRBJ2-7; v_gene: TRBV7-9; CDR3nt: TGTGCCAGCAGCTTAGAGGGCAGGGGGGAGTTCGAGCAGTACTTC; CDR3aa: CASSLEGRGEFEQYF
d_gene: -; abundance: once; j_gene: TRBJ1-2; v_gene: TRBV6-6; CDR3nt: TGTGCCAGCAGGGCCGCGTCCTCTTCTGAGGGTGGCTACACCTTC; CDR3aa: CASRAASSSEGGYTF
d_gene: TRBD2; abundance: -; j_gene: TRBJ2-7; v_gene: TRBV5-8; CDR3nt: TGTGCCAGCAGCTTCCTAAGCGGGGGGGGTACCTACGAGCAGTACTTC; CDR3aa: CASSFLSGGGTYEQYF
d_gene: TRBD1; abundance: -; j_gene: TRBJ1-1; v_gene: TRBV29-1; CDR3nt: TGCAGCGTTTCTAGAGACAGGGGTAGCACTGAAGCTTTCTTT; CDR3aa: CSVSRDRGSTEAFF
d_gene: TRBD1; abundance: -; j_gene: TRBJ2-7; v_gene: TRBV6-6; CDR3nt: TGTGCCAGCAGGGATGGACAGGGGCGATACGAGCAGTACTTC; CDR3aa: CASRDGQGRYEQYF
d_gene: TRBD2; abundance: few; j_gene: TRBJ2-3; v_gene: TRBV4-3; CDR3nt: TGCGCCAGCACCGGGGCTAGCGGGATGGCGCAGTATTTT; CDR3aa: CASTGASGMAQYF
d_gene: TRBD1; abundance: -; j_gene: TRBJ1-2; v_gene: TRBV6-6; CDR3nt: TGTGCCAGCAGTTACTCCCGACAGGGGGCTGACTATGGCTACACCTTC; CDR3aa: CASSYSRQGADYGYTF
d_gene: -; abundance: -; j_gene: TRBJ1-5; v_gene: TRBV2; CDR3nt: TGTGCCAGCAGTTGGGGGGACGGTAGCAATCAGCCCCAGCATTTT; CDR3aa: CASSWGDGSNQPQHF
d_gene: -; abundance: -; j_gene: TRBJ1-1; v_gene: TRBV19; CDR3nt: TGTGCCAGTAGTATAGATGGCAGGGGGAACACTGAAGCTTTCTTT; CDR3aa: CASSIDGRGNTEAFF
d_gene: TRBD1; abundance: -; j_gene: TRBJ2-2; v_gene: TRBV11-2; CDR3nt: TGTGCCAGCAGCCGACAGGGAACCGGGGAGCTGTTTTTT; CDR3aa: CASSRQGTGELFF
d_gene: -; abundance: -; j_gene: TRBJ1-5; v_gene: TRBV6-6; CDR3nt: TGTGCCAGCAGACCGACACTGGGTTATGGTAATCAGCCCCAGCATTTT; CDR3aa: CASRPTLGYGNQPQHF